This T cell receptor beta chain was identified during a study of graft-versus-host responses after intestinal transplantation. Study summary: Anti-thymocyte globulin served as induction for all recipients, who then took tacrolimus and steroids for about three years.

Study observations and caveats: An association linked early post-transplant HvG declines with peak circulating GvH clone levels.

CDR1 is GTSNPN and CDR2 is SVGIG in the germline V gene (reference sequence). The CDR3 spans 17 residues. Clones were sequenced by immunoSEQ multiplex PCR, and TCRdb holds only the in-frame ones, with some missing. The repertoire has around 96,000 clones, approximately 90% of them found once; the top ten carry roughly 0.15%. As regards this clone: Antigen unknown.

The chain has TRBV30 and TRBJ2-5; D gene unclear. The J call is doubtful: the DNA matches TRBJ2-7 better. The sequence was collected from a human donor who received an intestinal transplant. The specimen comprised unstimulated CD4+ T cells sorted from spleen or lymph node cells, sampled before intestinal transplant. The CDR3 bases are TGTGCCTGGAGCCTAGGTTATTTTTTTGGTTCCCCGACCGAGCAGTACTTC. Translation gives CAWSLGYFFGSPTEQYF.